This TCR beta chain is drawn from a study of regulatory T cells in long-lasting Graves disease. Looked up from germline, CDR1 is LNHDA and CDR2 is SQIVND (reference sequence). CDR3 length: 12 residues. V lost 2 bases and J lost 3, with 2 bases in between. CDR3-region Arm-PCR and iRepertoire HTBI primers produced the TCR beta libraries. TCRdb re-derived calls from the multiplex PCR reads in MiXCR, one entry per CDR3 protein. The sample lists about 320,000 distinct CDR3 sequences; 18% were seen once. Specified time point: newly diagnosed GD, antithyroid drugs for less than 3 months. PBMC-extracted RNA yielded the TCR library. A blood draw put about 10 milliliters of peripheral blood into EDTA tubes. This clonotype occurred a few times. Its specificity is not known. Study results and caveats: TRBV28, TRBJ1-2 and TRBJ2-5 emerged as the favored segments in persistent disease.

Sequenced material: peripheral blood mononuclear cells (PBMCs), taken at new diagnosis, from a patient treated with antithyroid drugs. The chain has TRBV19 and TRBJ2-1; D not resolved. The clonotype was recovered from a female donor with Graves disease. For the CDR3, the DNA is TGTGCCAGTAGTATATACTACAATGAGCAGTTCTTC. It specifies CASSIYYNEQFF.